This T cell receptor beta chain was sequenced in a study of human T cells and chemical hapten exposure. On the study more broadly: TCR yield per sample varied, mainly due to pooled library volumes. Whole-study results and caveats: Sensitizing with DPC caused no change in TCRs above 1 in 1000 frequency.

Germline loops: CDR1 MDHEN, CDR2 SYDVKM. Trimming stripped 4 bases from V and 5 bases from J, with 9 bases between. The CDR3 has 12 residues. Whole blood, unfractionated, served as the material for total RNA extraction. A note on this clonotype: Its antigen is still unknown.

During construction of the library, unique molecular identifiers were attached to individual cDNA molecules for quantitative, reproducible TCR counting. Authors' analysis steps: From around 25,000 to 690,000 TCRs were found per sample, with a median of roughly 89,000. TCRdb recomputed calls from the 5' RACE reads with MiXCR, one row per CDR3 protein. These V and J calls originate from TCRdb's pipeline instead of the authors' own analysis. This repertoire shows under 150,000 distinct CDR3 sequences, approximately 20% found once; its top ten account for 2.8%. The sequence was collected from a human donor in good health. This rearrangement joins TRBV28 to TRBJ2-7; the D is unclear. This CDR3 reads CASSSGPNEQYF. Here the CDR3 DNA reads TGTGCCAGCAGTTCCGGACCGAACGAGCAGTACTTC. The whole variable domain, filled in from reference TRBV28 and TRBJ2-7, reads DVKVTQSSRYLVKRTGEKVFLECVQDMDHENMFWYRQDPGLGLRLIYFSYDVKMKEKGDIPEGYSVSREKKERFSLILESASTNQTSMYLCASSSGPNEQYFGPGTRLTVT.